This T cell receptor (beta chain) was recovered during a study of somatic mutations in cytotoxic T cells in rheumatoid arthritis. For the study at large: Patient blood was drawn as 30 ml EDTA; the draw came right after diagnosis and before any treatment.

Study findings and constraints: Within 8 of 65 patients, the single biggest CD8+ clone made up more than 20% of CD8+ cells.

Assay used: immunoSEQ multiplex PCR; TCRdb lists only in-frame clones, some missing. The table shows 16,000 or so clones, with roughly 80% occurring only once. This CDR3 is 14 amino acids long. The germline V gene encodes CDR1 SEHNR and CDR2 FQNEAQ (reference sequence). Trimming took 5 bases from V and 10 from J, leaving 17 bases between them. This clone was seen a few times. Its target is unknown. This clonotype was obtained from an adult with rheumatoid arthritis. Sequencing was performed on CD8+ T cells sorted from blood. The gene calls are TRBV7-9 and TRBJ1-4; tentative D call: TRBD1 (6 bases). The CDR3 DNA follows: TGTGCCAGCAGCCATATGACAGGCCTAGGAAAACTGTTTTTT. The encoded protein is CASSHMTGLGKLFF. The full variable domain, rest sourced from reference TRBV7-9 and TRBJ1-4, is DTGVSQNPRHKITKRGQNVTFRCDPISEHNRLYWYRQTLGQGPEFLTYFQNEAQLEKSRLLSDRFSAERPKGSFSTLEIQRTEQGDSAMYLCASSHMTGLGKLFFGSGTQLSVL.